Below, one TCR beta chain is given with its context. No antigen is known for it. These data are taken from a study of shared clonotypes between healthy human individuals. Looking at the study overall: Each donor's CD4 naive and CD4 memory cells filled three plates apiece, CD8 naive two, and CD8 memory one.

With 2 bases removed from V and 1 base from J, the gap between germline ends came to 11 bases. CDR1 and CDR2 from the germline V gene are SGHAT and FQNNGV. CDR3 length equals 15 residues. The assay was immunoSEQ multiplex PCR, and TCRdb's table has in-frame clones only and misses some. The sample holds 2.5 million or so clones, more than 80% seen once. Study-wide points: Non-shared clonotypes showed lower generation probabilities than clonotypes common to all four donors.

The sequence came from a man in his late teens or twenties in good health. The chain is built from TRBV11-2 and TRBJ1-1; D gene uncertain. The sequencing sample was made of naive CD4+ T cells sorted from blood. Subset meaning: CD45RA+ positively selected. The DNA for the CDR3 is TGTGCCAGCAGCTTATGGTCATCAAAGAACACTGAAGCTTTCTTT. Translated: CASSLWSSKNTEAFF.